The 12 T cell receptor beta chains in this list originate from one sample, sequenced in a study of post-analysis software for immune sequencing data. The antigens for these receptors are not known. Unique-molecular-identifier-tagged TCR beta cDNA libraries were used. TCRdb re-called the PCR reads with MiXCR, one entry per CDR3 protein. The sample holds roughly 800,000 distinct CDR3 sequences, approximately 30% seen once. Study-wide results and limits: Five TRBV segments, including TRBV5-6, TRBV5-1 and TRBV20-1, were more frequent in patients than controls.

The sequencing input was blood. These receptors were taken from a girl aged 5-17 years with multiple sclerosis.

V gene TRBV20-1 combines with J gene TRBJ2-5; D is unresolved. Trimming stripped 8 bases from V and 5 bases from J, with 12 bases between. There are 11 residues in the CDR3. Germline CDR1 is DFQATT and CDR2 is SNEGSKA (reference sequence). The chain's CDR3 is CSTYRPETQYF. CDR3 sequence (DNA): TGCAGTACCTACCGACCGGAGACCCAGTACTTC.

Only a few counts were recorded for this clonotype. This chain joins TRBV11-2 and TRBJ2-3; D remains ambiguous. Trimming took 8 bases from V and 5 from J, leaving 8 bases between them. The germline V gene has CDR1 SGHAT and CDR2 FQNNGV. This CDR3 comprises 11 residues. CDR3 in amino acids: CASGPGDTQYF. The CDR3 DNA reads TGTGCCAGCGGCCCGGGAGATACGCAGTATTTT.

The rearrangement uses TRBV2 and TRBJ1-2; no reliable D call. Germline V lookup: CDR1 SNHLY, CDR2 FYNNEI. Trimming removed 6 bases from V and 0 bases from J, with 8 bases in between. The CDR3 is 13 amino acids. The CDR3 DNA is TGTGCCAGCAGGCCAGATGCTAACTATGGCTACACCTTC. This codes for CASRPDANYGYTF.

A word on this clonotype: The conserved phenylalanine or tryptophan normally closing the CDR3 is absent here, so this likely arose from a read error. V and J are TRBV12-3 or TRBV12-4 and TRBJ1-1; D possibly corresponds to TRBD1 (5 bases). The V and J ends lost 7 bases and 3 bases respectively, with 12 bases between them. The CDR3 consists of 13 residues. DNA for the CDR3: TGTGCCAGCACCTCATCGGGGGACACTGAAGCTTTCTGT. Translated: CASTSSGDTEAFC.

There are a few counts of this clonotype. V usage is TRBV3-1 and J usage is TRBJ2-7; D gene ambiguous. The CDR3 totals 14 residues. V gave up 4 bases and J gave up 4 bases, with 14 bases separating them. Germline-derived CDR1 and CDR2 are LGHDT and YNNKEL (reference sequence). The chain's CDR3 is CASSPEQSRYEQYF. DNA for the CDR3: TGTGCCAGCAGCCCCGAACAGTCTAGGTACGAGCAGTACTTC.

The CDR3 DNA follows: TGTGCCAGCAGCTTTGAGCCGGGGGCGAGGTCAGAGACCCAGTACTTC. This sequence encodes CASSFEPGARSETQYF. This chain uses TRBV5-6 with TRBJ2-5, with D possibly called TRBD1 or TRBD2 (6 bases each). Trimming took 2 bases from V and 4 from J, leaving 18 bases between them. CDR1 and CDR2 from the germline V gene are SGHDT and YYEEEE. CDR3 length equals 16 residues.

The chain combines TRBV5-1 with TRBJ1-1; 7 bases are shared with TRBD1. The germline V gene encodes CDR1 SGHRS and CDR2 YFSETQ. V trimming: 2 bases; J trimming: 3 bases; junction bases outside the gene matches: 4. CDR3 length: 14 residues. The CDR3 nucleotides read TGCGCCAGCAGCTTAGGGGGCGATTACACTGAAGCTTTCTTT. It translates to CASSLGGDYTEAFF.

The rearrangement uses TRBV6-1 and TRBJ2-3, with 14 bases fitting TRBD2. V lost 6 bases to trimming and J lost 4 bases; unmatched junction nucleotides: 9. This CDR3 contains 17 residues. CDR1 and CDR2 from the germline V gene are MNHNS and SASEGT. The chain's CDR3 is CASSRGTSGSGADTQYF. DNA for the CDR3: TGTGCCAGCAGCCGCGGGACTAGCGGGAGCGGGGCAGATACGCAGTATTTT.

V and J are TRBV4-1 and TRBJ1-1; D gene unclear. The length of the CDR3 is 14 residues. Germline V CDR1 and CDR2: MGHRA, YSYEKL. V lost 2 bases and J 1 base, leaving 8 bases between the germline ends. The CDR3 sequence is CASSQKTTNTEAFF. In DNA, the CDR3 is TGCGCCAGCAGCCAAAAGACGACGAACACTGAAGCTTTCTTT.

The chain links TRBV7-2 to TRBJ1-4; tentative D call: TRBD1 (5 bases). This CDR3 comprises 13 residues. Looked up from germline, CDR1 is SGHTA and CDR2 is FQGNSA. Between the trimmed V and J ends, which lost 5 bases and 8 bases, there was a span of 12 bases. CDR3 sequence: CASSQNRGEKLFF. CDR3 coding DNA: TGTGCCAGCAGCCAAAATCGGGGCGAAAAACTGTTTTTT. Full variable domain (missing parts from reference TRBV7-2 and TRBJ1-4): GAGVSQSPSNKVTEKGKDVELRCDPISGHTALYWYRQSLGQGLEFLIYFQGNSAPDKSGLPSDRFSAERTGGSVSTLTIQRTQQEDSAVYLCASSQNRGEKLFFGSGTQLSVL.

This chain joins TRBV12-3 or TRBV12-4 and TRBJ1-5, with no clear D. The V end was cut by 0 bases, the J end by 3 bases, with 6 bases between. The CDR3 totals 14 residues. Here the CDR3 DNA reads TGTGCCAGCAGTTTAGCGCGTCTCAATCAGCCCCAGCATTTT. Amino acid sequence: CASSLARLNQPQHF.

The genes are TRBV20-1 and TRBJ2-7; D may correspond to TRBD1 or TRBD2 (5 bases each). This CDR3 has 19 residues. Per the germline V gene, CDR1 is DFQATT and CDR2 is SNEGSKA (reference sequence). The V gene lost 0 bases and the J gene lost 2 bases, with 26 bases spanning the gap. DNA for the CDR3: TGCAGTGCTAGAGATGCCGGCGGGCCAAGACTGCAGGGTCCCTACGAGCAGTACTTC. This translates into CSARDAGGPRLQGPYEQYF.